The entry below gives a single TCR beta chain sequence along with its context. It has no known antigen specificity. The input lacks base qualities; no much larger clone sits a single base away. This sample was taken from a study of blood T cell repertoires in COVID-19 (TCRdb year 2020). Looking at the study overall: The collaborator samples originated in the United States, Italy and Spain and spanned the acute and convalescent phases of COVID-19. The samples were drawn from the first 160 participants of the ongoing ImmuneRACE study and from 1,200 or so subjects provided by 6 global collaborators. The sample metadata nearly always contained a de-identified subject ID, COVID-19 status, age in years and sex. The repertoires were released in a freely available public database intended as a resource for research on the immune response to SARS-CoV-2. The material from the prospective study consisted of cDNA or gDNA derived from T cells, B-cell-depleted T cells, or PBMCs. Deeply sampled blood TCRbeta repertoires from subjects exposed to, actively infected with, or recovered from COVID-19 were included in the dataset. Where available, HLA class I and class II types were taken from metadata supplied by the sample provider and were not determined by assay-based typing.

Study-wide findings and limitations: The quantity of clinical and demographic metadata differed by source and by participant and was supplied without curation.

Collaborating institutions collected whole blood in K2EDTA tubes following their own protocols. Collaborator samples were shipped for TCRbeta analysis as frozen whole blood, isolated PBMCs, or DNA extracted from either sample type. V lost 2 bases and J lost 8 bases; the stretch between them is 13 bases long. CDR1 and CDR2 are drawn from the germline V gene: SGDLS, YYNGEE. The CDR3, from cysteine to phenylalanine, totals 14 residues. Of all the DNA, just the CDR3 is kept, 42 bases in frame from base 1. TCRbeta CDR3 regions were amplified from genomic DNA using the immunoSEQ Assay, a bias-controlled multiplex PCR. The study's processing was this. Within the assay, amplification of reference gene primers was used to estimate how many nucleated cells each sample contained. Sequence reads were collapsed and filtered to measure the absolute abundance of every unique TCRbeta CDR3 rearrangement. For each sample, productive Simpson clonality was calculated by taking the square root of Simpson's diversity index across productive rearrangements. Here the immuneACCESS table is served through TCRdb, limited to in-frame sequences with V and J called. Missing clones are a known gap in these copies; in checked studies unresolved V genes cover under half, and the rest lacks a known reason. That table supplies the V and J calls and clone size; D and trimming were determined from the DNA. The sample includes fewer than 250,000 clones, with around 89% observed a single time. The top ten constitute approximately 4.5% of the sample.

This chain is built from TRBV9 and TRBJ1-4; TRBD1 might be the D gene, on 6 matching bases. This TCR came from a human donor in a cohort sampled during active COVID-19. The sample taken for sequencing was peripheral blood. The sequence in DNA is TGTGCCAGCAGCGTTGCAGGGGAAGGGGAAAAACTGTTTTTT. Translated, this is CASSVAGEGEKLFF.